The 8 T cell receptor beta chains given below trace back to one sample, sequenced in a study of response to subunit inactivated influenza vaccine. MiXCR, applied by TCRdb to the RT-PCR reads, yields one record per CDR3 protein. The profile shows 250,000 to 350,000 distinct CDR3 sequences, around 20% of them singletons. The sequenced sample was PBMCs from blood, obtained less than 22 months after vaccination. The receptors derive from a man aged 50-75 years who received an inactivated influenza vaccine.

The chain joins TRBV24-1 to TRBJ2-2; D is possibly TRBD1 (6 bases). Germline CDR1 and CDR2: KGHDR and SFDVKD. Trimming stripped 7 bases from V and 7 bases from J, with 18 bases between. This CDR3 is built from 15 residues. CDR3 region: CATRGRDKLGGELFF. The CDR3 nucleotides are TGTGCCACCAGAGGACGGGACAAATTAGGCGGGGAGCTGTTTTTT.

This clonotype was found many times. J is TRBJ1-1 and V is TRBV6-2 or TRBV6-3; 9 nucleotides align to TRBD1. CDR3 size: 16 residues. Germline assignment: CDR1 MNHEY and CDR2 SVGEGT. V shed 4 bases and J 1 base; nucleotides not matched to a gene: 7. Here the CDR3 reads CASSSDRGRGNTEAFF. The CDR3 DNA is TGTGCCAGCAGTTCGGACAGGGGCCGCGGGAACACTGAAGCTTTCTTT.

The V gene is TRBV27, the J gene TRBJ1-4; TRBD1 matches 9 bases. This CDR3 spans 17 amino acids. The germline CDR1 and CDR2 sequences are MNHEY and SMNVEV (reference sequence). V was pared by 5 bases and J by 8 bases, with 15 bases of the junction left unmatched. The CDR3 nucleotides read TGTGCCAGCAGTCGCTCCGGGACAGGGAGGTTCGGGGAAAAACTGTTTTTT. It specifies CASSRSGTGRFGEKLFF. Full variable domain (rest looked up from reference TRBV27 and TRBJ1-4): EAQVTQNPRYLITVTGKKLTVTCSQNMNHEYMSWYRQDPGLGLRQIYYSMNVEVTDKGDVPEGYKVSRKEKRNFPLILESPSPNQTSLYFCASSRSGTGRFGEKLFFGSGTQLSVL.

This clonotype was picked up a small number of times. This chain connects TRBV14 to TRBJ1-3; D remains ambiguous. Germline assignment: CDR1 SGHDN and CDR2 FVKESK. The CDR3 length is 16 residues. The ends were cut back, 2 bases at V and 1 base at J, with 12 bases in the middle. The CDR3 protein is CASSQRMPLSGNTIYF. Here the CDR3 DNA reads TGTGCCAGCAGCCAAAGGATGCCTCTTTCTGGAAACACCATATATTTT.

V usage is TRBV4-1 and J usage is TRBJ2-7; D might be TRBD2 (5 bases). Trimming left V 1 base short and J 5 bases short, with 21 bases between. The CDR3 consists of 17 residues. Germline-derived CDR1 and CDR2 are MGHRA and YSYEKL. CDR3 in DNA: TGCGCCAGCAGCCAAGTTCCTTTCCGGGTCCGAGGGAACGAGCAGTACTTC. It encodes CASSQVPFRVRGNEQYF.

This clonotype appeared a few times. The chain couples TRBV5-4 to TRBJ2-2, with a weak D call TRBD2 (5 bases). In germline, CDR1 is SGHNT, CDR2 YYREEE (reference sequence). V shed 0 bases and J shed 3 bases, with 12 bases lying between them. This CDR3 spans 16 amino acids. CDR3 sequence: CASSLGSEGDTGELFF. DNA for the CDR3: TGTGCCAGCAGCTTGGGGTCCGAGGGCGACACCGGGGAGCTGTTTTTT.

This rearrangement joins TRBV12-3 or TRBV12-4 to TRBJ2-7, with D unclear. Trimming removed 2 bases from V and 7 bases from J, with 15 bases in between. This CDR3 has 14 residues. CDR3 in amino acids: CASSLSAPPREQYF. CDR3 coding DNA: TGTGCCAGCAGTTTATCGGCACCCCCGAGGGAGCAGTACTTC.

The V gene is TRBV6-1, the J gene TRBJ1-4; D is undetermined. The CDR3 spans 14 residues. The V end was cut by 5 bases, the J end by 4 bases, with 11 bases between. In germline, CDR1 is MNHNS, CDR2 SASEGT. The CDR3 spells CASSRYGVNEKLFF. In DNA, the CDR3 is TGTGCCAGCAGTCGATACGGGGTTAATGAAAAACTGTTTTTT.